The subject of this entry is one TCR beta chain. The data were obtained in a study of T cell responses to AZD1222 COVID-19 vaccine. The data were produced by immunoSEQ multiplex PCR, yet TCRdb's version contains in-frame clones alone and is incomplete. The repertoire holds roughly 140,000 clones, with 90% as singletons. The sample was peripheral blood, taken 28 days after the second AZD1222 dose. The receptor was derived from an adult who received the AZD1222 COVID-19 vaccine.

The CDR3: CASSGASGAVLITDTQYF. The DNA for the CDR3 is TGTGCCAGCAGCGGGGCTAGCGGGGCGGTCCTGATCACAGATACGCAGTATTTT. The rearrangement links TRBV5-4 to TRBJ2-3, with TRBD2 matching 9 bases. CDR3 length equals 18 residues. With V trimmed by 4 bases and J by 2 bases, 14 bases remained unmatched. CDR1 and CDR2 from the germline V gene are SGHNT and YYREEE (reference sequence).